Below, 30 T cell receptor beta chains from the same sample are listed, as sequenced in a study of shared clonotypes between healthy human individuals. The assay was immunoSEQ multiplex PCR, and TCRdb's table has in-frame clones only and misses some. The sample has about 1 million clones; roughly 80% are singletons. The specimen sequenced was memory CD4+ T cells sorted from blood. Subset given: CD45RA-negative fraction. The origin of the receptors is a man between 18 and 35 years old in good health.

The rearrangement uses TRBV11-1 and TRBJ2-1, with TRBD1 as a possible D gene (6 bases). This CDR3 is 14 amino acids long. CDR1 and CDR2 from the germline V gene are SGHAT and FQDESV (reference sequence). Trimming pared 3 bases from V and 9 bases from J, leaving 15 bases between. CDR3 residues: CASSFIQGRGEQFF. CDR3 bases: TGTGCCAGCAGCTTTATCCAGGGGCGCGGTGAGCAGTTCTTC.

CDR3 sequence (DNA): TGTGCCAGCAGCGGCGAATGGGGCAATGAGCAGTTCTTC. Its protein is CASSGEWGNEQFF. The chain combines TRBV6-1 with TRBJ2-1, with unresolved D. Germline lookup yields CDR1 MNHNS and CDR2 SASEGT. Trimming took off 6 bases at V and 6 bases at J, with 12 bases between the two ends. The CDR3 contains 13 residues.

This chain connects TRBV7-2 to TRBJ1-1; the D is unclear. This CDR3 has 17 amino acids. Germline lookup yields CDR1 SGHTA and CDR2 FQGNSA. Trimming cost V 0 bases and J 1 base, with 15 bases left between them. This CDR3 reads CASSLARGGVKNTEAFF. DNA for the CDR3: TGTGCCAGCAGCTTAGCGCGGGGTGGGGTGAAGAACACTGAAGCTTTCTTT.

CDR3 in amino acids: CASSRTGVQPQHF. The DNA for the CDR3 is TGTGCCAGCAGCCGGACAGGGGTGCAGCCCCAGCATTTT. This rearrangement joins TRBV7-6 to TRBJ1-5; 9 nucleotides align to TRBD1. The CDR3 contains 13 residues. V trimming: 5 bases; J trimming: 7 bases; junction bases outside the gene matches: 3. CDR1 and CDR2 from the germline V gene are SGHVS and FNYEAQ.

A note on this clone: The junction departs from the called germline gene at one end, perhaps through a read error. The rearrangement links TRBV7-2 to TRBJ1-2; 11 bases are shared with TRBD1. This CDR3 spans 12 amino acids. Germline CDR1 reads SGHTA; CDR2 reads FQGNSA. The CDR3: CASSPDRGRGRF. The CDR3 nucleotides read TGTGCCAGCAGCCCGGACAGGGGGCGGGGTCGCTTC.

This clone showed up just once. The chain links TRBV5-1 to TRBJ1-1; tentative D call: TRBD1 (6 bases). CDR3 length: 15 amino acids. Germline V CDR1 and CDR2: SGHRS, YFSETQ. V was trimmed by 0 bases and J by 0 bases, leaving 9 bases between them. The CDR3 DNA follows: TGCGCCAGCAGCTTGGAGCGACAGGTGAACACTGAAGCTTTCTTT. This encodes CASSLERQVNTEAFF.

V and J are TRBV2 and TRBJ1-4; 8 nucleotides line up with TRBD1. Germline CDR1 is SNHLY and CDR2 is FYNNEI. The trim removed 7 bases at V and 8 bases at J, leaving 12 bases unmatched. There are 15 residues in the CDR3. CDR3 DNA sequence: TGTGCCAGCATAGACAGGGGACGCCGGGGGGAAAAACTGTTTTTT. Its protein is CASIDRGRRGEKLFF.

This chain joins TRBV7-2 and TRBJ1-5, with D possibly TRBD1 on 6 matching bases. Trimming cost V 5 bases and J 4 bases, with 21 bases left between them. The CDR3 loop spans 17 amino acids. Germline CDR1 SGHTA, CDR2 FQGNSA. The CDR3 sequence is CASSKGVTGPINQPQHF. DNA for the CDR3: TGTGCCAGCAGCAAGGGTGTAACAGGGCCAATAAATCAGCCCCAGCATTTT.

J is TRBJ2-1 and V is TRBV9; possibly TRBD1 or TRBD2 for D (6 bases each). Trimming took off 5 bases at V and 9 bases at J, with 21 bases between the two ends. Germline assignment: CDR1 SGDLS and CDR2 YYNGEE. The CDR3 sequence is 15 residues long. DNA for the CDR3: TGTGCCAGCAGTCAAGGGGGGCGGAGTCTCACTGAGCAGTTCTTC. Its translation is CASSQGGRSLTEQFF.

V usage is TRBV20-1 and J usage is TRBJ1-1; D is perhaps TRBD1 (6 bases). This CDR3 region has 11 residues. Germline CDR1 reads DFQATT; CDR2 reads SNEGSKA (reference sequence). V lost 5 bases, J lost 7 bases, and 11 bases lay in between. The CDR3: CSARTGSEAFF. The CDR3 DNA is TGCAGTGCTCGCACAGGGAGTGAAGCTTTCTTT.

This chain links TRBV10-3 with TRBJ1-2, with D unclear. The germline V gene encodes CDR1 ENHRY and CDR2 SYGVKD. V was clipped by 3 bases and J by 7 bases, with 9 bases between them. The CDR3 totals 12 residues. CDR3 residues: CAISDFGVGYTF. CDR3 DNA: TGTGCCATCAGTGATTTCGGGGTTGGCTACACCTTC.

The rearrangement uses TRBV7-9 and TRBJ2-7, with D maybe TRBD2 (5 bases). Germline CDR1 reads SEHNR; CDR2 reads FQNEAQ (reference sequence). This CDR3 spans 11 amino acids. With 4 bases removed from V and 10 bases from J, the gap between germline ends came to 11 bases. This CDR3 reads CASSSGLLQYF. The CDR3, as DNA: TGTGCCAGCAGCTCCGGACTCTTACAGTACTTC.

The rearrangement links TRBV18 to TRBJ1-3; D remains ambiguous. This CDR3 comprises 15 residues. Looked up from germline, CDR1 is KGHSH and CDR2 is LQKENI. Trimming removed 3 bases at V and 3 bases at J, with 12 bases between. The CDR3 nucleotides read TGTGCCAGCTCACCCATGATAGCCGGTGGAAACACCATATATTTT. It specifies CASSPMIAGGNTIYF. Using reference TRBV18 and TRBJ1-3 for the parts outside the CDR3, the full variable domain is NAGVMQNPRHLVRRRGQEARLRCSPMKGHSHVYWYRQLPEEGLKFMVYLQKENIIDESGMPKERFSAEFPKEGPSILRIQQVVRGDSAAYFCASSPMIAGGNTIYFGEGSWLTVV.

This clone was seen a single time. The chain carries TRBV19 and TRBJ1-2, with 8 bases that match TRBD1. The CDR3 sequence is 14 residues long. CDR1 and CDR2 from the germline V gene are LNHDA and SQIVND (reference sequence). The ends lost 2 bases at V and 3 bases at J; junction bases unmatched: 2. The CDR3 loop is CASSIPGQDYGYTF. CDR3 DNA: TGTGCCAGTAGTATACCGGGACAGGACTATGGCTACACCTTC.

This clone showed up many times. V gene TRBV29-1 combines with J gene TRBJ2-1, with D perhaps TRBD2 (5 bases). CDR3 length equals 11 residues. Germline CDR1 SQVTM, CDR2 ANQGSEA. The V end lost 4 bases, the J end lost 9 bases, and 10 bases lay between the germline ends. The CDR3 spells CSVVLRAEQFF. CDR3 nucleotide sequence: TGCAGCGTTGTGTTGAGGGCTGAGCAGTTCTTC.

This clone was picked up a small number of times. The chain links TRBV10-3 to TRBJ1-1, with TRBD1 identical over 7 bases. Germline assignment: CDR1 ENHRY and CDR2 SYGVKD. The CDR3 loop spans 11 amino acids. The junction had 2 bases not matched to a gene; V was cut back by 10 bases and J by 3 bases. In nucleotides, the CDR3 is TGTGCCACCGGACAGGACACTGAAGCTTTCTTT. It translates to CATGQDTEAFF.

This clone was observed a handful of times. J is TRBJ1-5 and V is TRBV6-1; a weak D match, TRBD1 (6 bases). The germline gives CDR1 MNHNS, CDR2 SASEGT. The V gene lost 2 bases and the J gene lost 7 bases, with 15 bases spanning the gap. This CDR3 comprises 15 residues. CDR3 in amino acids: CASSEKGGVSQPQHF. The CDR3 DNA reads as TGTGCCAGCAGTGAAAAGGGGGGTGTGAGCCAGCCCCAGCATTTT.

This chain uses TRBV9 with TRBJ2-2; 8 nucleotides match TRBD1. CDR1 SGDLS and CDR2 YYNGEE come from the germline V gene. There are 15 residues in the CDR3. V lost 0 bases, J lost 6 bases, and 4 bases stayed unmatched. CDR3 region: CASSVDTGGPGELFF. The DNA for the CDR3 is TGTGCCAGCAGCGTAGATACAGGGGGTCCCGGGGAGCTGTTTTTT.

The CDR3, as DNA: TGTGCCACCAGCAGAGATCTGACTAGCCGAGATACGCAGTATTTT. Translation: CATSRDLTSRDTQYF. This chain links TRBV15 with TRBJ2-3, with 7 bases that match TRBD2. Trimming removed 0 bases from V and 5 bases from J; junction bases left unmatched: 5. This CDR3 is 15 amino acids long. Germline CDR1 reads LNHNV; CDR2 reads YYDKDF (reference sequence). Complete variable domain (other parts from reference TRBV15 and TRBJ2-3): DAMVIQNPRYQVTQFGKPVTLSCSQTLNHNVMYWYQQKSSQAPKLLFHYYDKDFNNEADTPDNFQSRRPNTSFCFLDIRSPGLGDTAMYLCATSRDLTSRDTQYFGPGTRLTVL.

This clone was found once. The CDR3 region is CAWSVFRRGGETQYF. DNA for the CDR3: TGTGCCTGGAGTGTATTTCGGCGGGGGGGAGAGACCCAGTACTTC. The chain is built from TRBV30 and TRBJ2-5, with 9 nucleotides matching TRBD2. The junction had 6 bases not matched to a gene; V was cut back by 0 bases and J by 4 bases. The CDR3 has 15 residues. Germline V gene lookup returns CDR1 GTSNPN and CDR2 SVGIG (reference sequence).

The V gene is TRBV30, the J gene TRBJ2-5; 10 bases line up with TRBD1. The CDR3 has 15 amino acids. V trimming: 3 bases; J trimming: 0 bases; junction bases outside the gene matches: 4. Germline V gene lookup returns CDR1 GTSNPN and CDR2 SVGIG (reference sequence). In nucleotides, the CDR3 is TGTGCCTGGAGAGGACAGGGGGGCTACCAAGAGACCCAGTACTTC. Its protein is CAWRGQGGYQETQYF.

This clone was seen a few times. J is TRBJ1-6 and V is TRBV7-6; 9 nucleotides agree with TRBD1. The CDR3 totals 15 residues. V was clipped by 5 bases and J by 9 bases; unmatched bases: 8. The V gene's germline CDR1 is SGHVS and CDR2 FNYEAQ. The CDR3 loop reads CASSPRTGEGSPLHF. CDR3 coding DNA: TGTGCCAGCAGCCCTCGGACAGGGGAAGGTTCACCCCTCCACTTT.

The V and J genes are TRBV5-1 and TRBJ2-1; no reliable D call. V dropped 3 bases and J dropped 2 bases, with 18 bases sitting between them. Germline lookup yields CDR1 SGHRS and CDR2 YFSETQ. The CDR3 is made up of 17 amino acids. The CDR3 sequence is CASSSTPILRPYNEQFF. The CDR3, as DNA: TGCGCCAGCAGCTCGACGCCGATCCTTCGTCCCTACAATGAGCAGTTCTTC.

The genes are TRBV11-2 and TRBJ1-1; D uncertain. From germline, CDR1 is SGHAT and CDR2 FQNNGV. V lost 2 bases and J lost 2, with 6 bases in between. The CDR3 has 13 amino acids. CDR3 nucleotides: TGTGCCAGCAGCTTAAGAGGAAACACTGAAGCTTTCTTT. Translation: CASSLRGNTEAFF.

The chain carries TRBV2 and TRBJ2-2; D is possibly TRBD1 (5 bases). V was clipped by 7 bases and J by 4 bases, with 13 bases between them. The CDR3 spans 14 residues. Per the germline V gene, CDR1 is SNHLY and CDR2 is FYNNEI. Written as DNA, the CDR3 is TGTGCCAGCACCCGTGGGGCGGTCACCGGGGAGCTGTTTTTT. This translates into CASTRGAVTGELFF.

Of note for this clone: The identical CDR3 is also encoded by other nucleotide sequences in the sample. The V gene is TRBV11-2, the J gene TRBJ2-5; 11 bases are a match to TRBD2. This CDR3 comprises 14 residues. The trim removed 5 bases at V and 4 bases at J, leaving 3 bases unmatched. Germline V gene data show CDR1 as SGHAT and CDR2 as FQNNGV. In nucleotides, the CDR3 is TGTGCCAGCAGCCTAGGGACTAGCGGAGAGACCCAGTACTTC. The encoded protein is CASSLGTSGETQYF. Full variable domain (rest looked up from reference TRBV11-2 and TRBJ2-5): EAGVAQSPRYKIIEKRQSVAFWCNPISGHATLYWYQQILGQGPKLLIQFQNNGVVDDSQLPKDRFSAERLKGVDSTLKIQPAKLEDSAVYLCASSLGTSGETQYFGPGTRLLVL.

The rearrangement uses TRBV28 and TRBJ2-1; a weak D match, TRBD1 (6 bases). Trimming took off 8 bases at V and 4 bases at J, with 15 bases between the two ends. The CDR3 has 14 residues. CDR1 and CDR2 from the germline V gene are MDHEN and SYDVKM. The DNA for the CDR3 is TGTGCCAGCCTAGGGGGTGAGGTTTACAATGAGCAGTTCTTC. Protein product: CASLGGEVYNEQFF.

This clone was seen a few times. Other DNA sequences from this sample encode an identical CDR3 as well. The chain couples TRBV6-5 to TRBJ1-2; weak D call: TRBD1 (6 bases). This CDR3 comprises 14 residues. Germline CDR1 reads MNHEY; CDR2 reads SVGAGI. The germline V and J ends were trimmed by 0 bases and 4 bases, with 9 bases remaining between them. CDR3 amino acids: CASSYSRRGYGYTF. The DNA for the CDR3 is TGTGCCAGCAGTTACTCGCGCAGGGGCTATGGCTACACCTTC.

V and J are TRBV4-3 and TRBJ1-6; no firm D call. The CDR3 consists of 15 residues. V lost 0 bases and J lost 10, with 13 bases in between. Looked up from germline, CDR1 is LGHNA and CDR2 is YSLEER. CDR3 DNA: TGCGCCAGCAGCCAAGAAATGGGAGGCGGATCACCCCTCCACTTT. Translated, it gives CASSQEMGGGSPLHF.

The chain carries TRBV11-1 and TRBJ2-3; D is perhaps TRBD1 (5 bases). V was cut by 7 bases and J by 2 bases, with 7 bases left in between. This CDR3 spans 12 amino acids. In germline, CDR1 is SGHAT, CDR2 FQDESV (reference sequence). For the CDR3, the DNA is TGTGCCAGCAATGGGGCCACAGATACGCAGTATTTT. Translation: CASNGATDTQYF.